The rows below give T cell receptor beta chains drawn from one sample of a study of T cell responses to AZD1222 COVID-19 vaccine. Sequenced by immunoSEQ multiplex PCR; TCRdb stores in-frame clones only, minus some. The profile covers 150,000 to 200,000 clones, with around 90% appearing a single time and around 3% taken by the ten largest. The sequencing used peripheral blood, collected on day 0 of AZD1222 vaccination. Receptors originate from an adult in good health. CDR3s include the opening cysteine and the closing phenylalanine or tryptophan. Fields, in order: J gene, clone size, V gene, D gene, CDR3 DNA, CDR3 protein. D genes are given only for firm matches. Clone size, where shown, is once, few, many, or a class for clones that have expanded.

TRBJ2-1	NA	TRBV5-1	NA	TGCGCCAGCAGCTTGGTTGGGGGGCCTTACAATGAGCAGTTCTTC	CASSLVGGPYNEQFF
TRBJ1-1	NA	TRBV29-1	TRBD1	TGCAGCGCCACCTGGACAGGAGGGAACACTGAAGCTTTCTTT	CSATWTGGNTEAFF
TRBJ1-2	NA	TRBV10-3	NA	TGTGCCACCATGTCAGGGGCCCTCTATGGCTACACCTTC	CATMSGALYGYTF
TRBJ2-3	NA	TRBV5-1	NA	TGCGCCAGCAGCCCGGAGGTCCCAGATACGCAGTATTTT	CASSPEVPDTQYF
TRBJ2-3	once	TRBV18	TRBD1	TGTGCCAGCTCACTTCCGGGGACAGGGGAGGCGAGTACGCAGTATTTT	CASSLPGTGEASTQYF
TRBJ2-7	NA	TRBV9	TRBD2	TGTGCCAGCAGTGAAAGACTAGCGGGAATCTACGAGCAGTACTTC	CASSERLAGIYEQYF
TRBJ2-7	NA	TRBV5-4	NA	TGTGCCAGCAGCCCTGACCTGGCCTACGAGCAGTACTTC	CASSPDLAYEQYF
TRBJ2-7	NA	TRBV15	TRBD1	TGTGCCACCAGCAGAGAGACAGGGACCTACGAGCAGTACTTC	CATSRETGTYEQYF
TRBJ1-6	NA	TRBV6-1	NA	TGTGCCAGCAGTGATATTGGCATCCTAGGATCACCCCTCCACTTT	CASSDIGILGSPLHF
TRBJ2-1	NA	TRBV2	NA	TGTGCCAGCAGTGCCACAGAGAGCTCCTACAATGAGCAGTTCTTC	CASSATESSYNEQFF
TRBJ1-2	NA	TRBV4-1	TRBD1	TGCGCCAGCAGCGGAACGGACAGGCCCTTGGACTATGGCTACACCTTC	CASSGTDRPLDYGYTF
TRBJ1-2	NA	TRBV19	NA	TGTGCCAGTGGGGAGCCTAACTATGGCTACACCTTC	CASGEPNYGYTF
TRBJ2-3	NA	TRBV5-4	TRBD2	TGTGCCAGCAGCGGACTTGGGACTAGCGGGAGTTGGAGCACAGATACGCAGTATTTT	CASSGLGTSGSWSTDTQYF
TRBJ2-1	NA	TRBV9	TRBD2	TGTGCCAGCAGCGTAGTGGGGAGGACTAGCGGGAGGGCCTACAATGAGCAGTTCTTC	CASSVVGRTSGRAYNEQFF
TRBJ1-1	NA	TRBV1	NA	TGCACCAGCAGCCAAGGGACGGGGAACACTGAAGCTTTCTTT	CTSSQGTGNTEAFF
TRBJ1-2	NA	TRBV5-1	TRBD1	TGCGCCAGCAGCCCAGCGGACAGGGAGGGAAGCTACACCTTC	CASSPADREGSYTF
TRBJ1-1	NA	TRBV10-3	TRBD1	TGTGCCATCAGTGGCTACAGACAGGGGGCCGGCATGAACACTGAAGCTTTCTTT	CAISGYRQGAGMNTEAFF
TRBJ1-2	NA	TRBV7-2	TRBD1	TGTGCCAGCAGCTTAGGACAGGGCAATGGCTACACCTTC	CASSLGQGNGYTF
TRBJ2-7	NA	TRBV5-4	NA	TGTGCCAGCAGCTCCGGGACTGGTTCCTACGAGCAGTACTTC	CASSSGTGSYEQYF
TRBJ1-1	NA	TRBV29-1	NA	TGCAGCGTTCGCAAGGGGAACACTGAAGCTTTCTTT	CSVRKGNTEAFF
TRBJ1-1	NA	TRBV3-1/TRBV3-2	NA	TGTGCCAGCAGCCAAGGGTTTTACACTGAAGCTTTCTTT	CASSQGFYTEAFF
TRBJ2-1	NA	TRBV20-1	NA	TGCAGTGCTAGTGTGGTCGCTGAGCAGTTCTTC	CSASVVAEQFF
TRBJ2-1	NA	TRBV12-3/TRBV12-4	TRBD2	TGTGCCAGCAGCCAAGCGGGAGATAATGAGCAGTTCTTC	CASSQAGDNEQFF
TRBJ1-5	NA	TRBV3-1/TRBV3-2	TRBD1	TGTGCCAGCAGCCGGGGACAGGGTAGGGGTCAGCCCCAGCATTTT	CASSRGQGRGQPQHF
TRBJ2-3	NA	TRBV2	NA	TGTGCCAGCAGTGAAAGGGACTCCCCTAGCACAGATACGCAGTATTTT	CASSERDSPSTDTQYF
TRBJ2-6	once	TRBV11-2	NA	TGTGCCAGCAGCTTAGTGAACAGGTTCTTATCTGGGGCCAACGTCCTGACTTTC	CASSLVNRFLSGANVLTF